The 14 T cell receptor beta chains below were found in one sample sequenced in a study of control samples from healthy donors and cancer patients. The table came from immunoSEQ multiplex PCR; TCRdb's copy has only in-frame clones and leaves some out. The top ten hold less than 2% of the sample, which has about 59,000 clones, roughly 90% seen once. The sequenced sample consisted of PBMCs. Source of these receptors: a middle-aged man with colorectal cancer.

This clone was observed once. The gene calls are TRBV7-9 and TRBJ1-1; no reliable D call. The germline gives CDR1 SEHNR, CDR2 FQNEAQ (reference sequence). The CDR3 is 13 amino acids. V was trimmed by 5 bases and J by 1 base, leaving 8 bases between them. CDR3 residues: CASSPRPNTEAFF. CDR3 nucleotides: TGTGCCAGCAGCCCCCGACCGAACACTGAAGCTTTCTTT.

The chain joins TRBV4-2 to TRBJ1-1; no firm D call. CDR3 size: 16 residues. V lost 0 bases and J 1 base, leaving 12 bases between the germline ends. Germline CDR1 is LGHNA and CDR2 is YNFKEQ. The CDR3: CASSQDGRPENTEAFF. CDR3 nucleotides: TGTGCCAGCAGCCAAGATGGGCGGCCCGAGAACACTGAAGCTTTCTTT.

J is TRBJ2-1 and V is TRBV3-1 (or the pseudogene TRBV3-2), with no clear D. Germline lookup yields CDR1 LGHDT and CDR2 YNNKEL (reference sequence). V lost 0 bases and J lost 6, with 9 bases in between. This CDR3 has 14 amino acids. The CDR3 spells CASSQEAGFNEQFF. CDR3 in DNA: TGTGCCAGCAGCCAAGAAGCCGGGTTCAATGAGCAGTTCTTC.

This clone is a singleton in its sample. This chain uses TRBV30 with TRBJ1-6, with 7 positions matching TRBD1. Losses at the gene ends were 0 bases for V and 7 bases for J; bases not matched to a gene: 12. The CDR3 runs to 17 residues. Looked up from germline, CDR1 is GTSNPN and CDR2 is SVGIG (reference sequence). The DNA for the CDR3 is TGTGCCTGGAGTGTTCCAAGACCACGACAGGGAAATTCACCCCTCCACTTT. Amino acids: CAWSVPRPRQGNSPLHF.

The chain couples TRBV4-2 to TRBJ2-3, with 8 nucleotides matching TRBD2. J lost 3 bases, V lost 3 bases, and 2 bases had no gene match. Germline CDR1 and CDR2: LGHNA and YNFKEQ. This CDR3 region has 14 residues. CDR3 region: CASSQGLVTDTQYF. The CDR3 coding sequence is TGTGCCAGCAGCCAGGGACTAGTAACAGATACGCAGTATTTT.

V gene TRBV9 combines with J gene TRBJ1-3; TRBD1 might be the D (6 bases). Germline V lookup: CDR1 SGDLS, CDR2 YYNGEE. Trimming shortened V by 3 bases and J by 2 bases, and 12 bases separated the two germline ends. The CDR3 totals 15 residues. This CDR3 reads CASSAVGGAGNTIYF. The CDR3 DNA reads as TGTGCCAGCAGCGCAGTCGGGGGCGCTGGAAACACCATATATTTT.

The chain couples TRBV30 to TRBJ2-6, with D tentatively TRBD2 (5 bases). Germline-derived CDR1 and CDR2 are GTSNPN and SVGIG (reference sequence). The CDR3 contains 15 residues. V lost 0 bases and J lost 1, with 7 bases in between. The CDR3 DNA reads as TGTGCCTGGAGTGTAGGAGGTTCTGGGGCCAACGTCCTGACTTTC. This sequence encodes CAWSVGGSGANVLTF.

This sequence joins TRBV24-1 and TRBJ2-7; D is undetermined. Germline V gene sequence: CDR1 KGHDR, CDR2 SFDVKD. The CDR3 consists of 13 residues. Trimming stripped 0 bases from V and 3 bases from J, with 5 bases between. CDR3 DNA: TGTGCCACCAGTGATTTGAACGTCTACGAGCAGTACTTC. Translating gives CATSDLNVYEQYF.

This sequence joins TRBV9 and TRBJ2-5; TRBD1 or TRBD2 may be the D gene (6 bases each). The germline V and J ends were trimmed by 3 bases and 7 bases, with 7 bases remaining between them. Germline V gene data show CDR1 as SGDLS and CDR2 as YYNGEE. The CDR3 is 11 amino acids. CDR3 nucleotide sequence: TGTGCCAGCAGCGAGGGGGGGACCCAGTACTTC. As protein: CASSEGGTQYF.

The V and J genes are TRBV5-1 and TRBJ2-2, with D tentatively TRBD2 (6 bases). Per the germline V gene, CDR1 is SGHRS and CDR2 is YFSETQ. CDR3 length equals 15 residues. Trimming removed 1 base at V and 9 bases at J, with 16 bases between. The CDR3 bases are TGCGCCAGCAGCTTGTCCGGGGAGGTAGTCCGGGAGCTGTTTTTT. Protein sequence: CASSLSGEVVRELFF.

The rearrangement uses TRBV3-1 (or the pseudogene TRBV3-2) and TRBJ1-2; D is perhaps TRBD1 (6 bases). V was cut by 1 base and J by 0 bases, with 12 bases left in between. Germline CDR1 reads LGHDT; CDR2 reads YNNKEL (reference sequence). The CDR3 totals 16 residues. Here the CDR3 DNA reads TGTGCCAGCAGCCAAGCCGCAGGGGAGTCTAACTATGGCTACACCTTC. It encodes CASSQAAGESNYGYTF.

This rearrangement joins TRBV25-1 to TRBJ1-5; D not resolved. This CDR3 region has 12 residues. Germline loops: CDR1 MGHDK, CDR2 SYGVNS. With 3 bases removed from V and 5 bases from J, the gap between germline ends came to 5 bases. The CDR3 nucleotides are TGTGCCAGCAGTGACACTGATCAGCCCCAGCATTTT. Its translation is CASSDTDQPQHF.

The chain employs TRBV4-1 and TRBJ2-1; no firm D call. CDR1 and CDR2 from the germline V gene are MGHRA and YSYEKL. The germline V and J ends were trimmed by 0 bases and 7 bases, with 10 bases remaining between them. This CDR3 has 14 residues. CDR3 coding DNA: TGCGCCAGCAGCCAAGATGGGAACGATAATGAGCAGTTCTTC. Protein product: CASSQDGNDNEQFF.

J is TRBJ2-6 and V is TRBV20-1, with D possibly matching TRBD1 (5 bases). The length of the CDR3 is 17 residues. CDR1 and CDR2 (germline): DFQATT, SNEGSKA (reference sequence). V shed 3 bases and J shed 2 bases, with 17 bases lying between them. CDR3: CSASGLGVVAGANVLTF. DNA of the CDR3: TGCAGTGCTAGTGGTCTAGGGGTGGTAGCTGGGGCCAACGTCCTGACTTTC.